These 3 T cell receptor beta chains were all obtained from the same sample, sequenced in a study of cytomegalovirus exposure and HLA in healthy donors. Both 60 Vbeta primers and 13 Jbeta primers went into the PCR. The repertoire was sequenced with immunoSEQ multiplex PCR; TCRdb's copy has only in-frame clones and lacks some. The sample features about 160,000 clones, with about 2.2% in its top ten. The sequenced material came from PBMCs. Receptors originate from a man younger than 40 in good health and CMV-seronegative.

The gene calls are TRBV28 and TRBJ2-7; D gene uncertain. Trimming took off 3 bases at V and 3 bases at J, with 6 bases between the two ends. The germline V gene has CDR1 MDHEN and CDR2 SYDVKM. The CDR3 has 12 amino acids. In DNA form, the CDR3 reads TGTGCCAGCAGTTTGTCACACTACGAGCAGTACTTC. It translates to CASSLSHYEQYF.

CDR3 DNA: TGTGCCAGCTCACCAACGACAGACGGAAACACCATATATTTT. It is translated as CASSPTTDGNTIYF. The chain recombines TRBV18 with TRBJ1-3, with D possibly being TRBD1 (5 bases). The CDR3 consists of 14 residues. Germline V lookup: CDR1 KGHSH, CDR2 LQKENI. Trimming stripped 2 bases from V and 4 bases from J, with 9 bases between.

The chain joins TRBV7-9 to TRBJ1-2; 7 positions agree with TRBD1. The CDR3 sequence is 12 residues long. Germline CDR1 is SEHNR and CDR2 is FQNEAQ (reference sequence). V dropped 8 bases and J dropped 2; count of bases not matched to a gene: 2. In DNA, the CDR3 is TGTGCCAGCGAACAGGGGAACTATGGCTACACCTTC. Translation: CASEQGNYGYTF.